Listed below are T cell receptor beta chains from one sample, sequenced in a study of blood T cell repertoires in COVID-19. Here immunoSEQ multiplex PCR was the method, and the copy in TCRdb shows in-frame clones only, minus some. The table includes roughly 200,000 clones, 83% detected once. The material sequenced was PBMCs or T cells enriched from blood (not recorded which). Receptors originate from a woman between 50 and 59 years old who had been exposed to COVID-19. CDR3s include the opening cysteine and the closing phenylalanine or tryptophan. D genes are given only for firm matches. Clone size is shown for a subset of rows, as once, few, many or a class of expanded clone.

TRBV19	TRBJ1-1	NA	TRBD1	TGTGCCAGTAGGGGAGACGGGACAGGCCCCACTGAAGCTTTCTTT	CASRGDGTGPTEAFF
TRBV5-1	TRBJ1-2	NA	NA	TGCGCCAGCAGCACCCTCCAGGGAAACTATGGCTACACCTTC	CASSTLQGNYGYTF
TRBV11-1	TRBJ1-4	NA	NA	TGTGCCAGCAGCTTAACGGCAGGCGCGAATGAAAAACTGTTTTTT	CASSLTAGANEKLFF
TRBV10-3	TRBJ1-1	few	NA	TGTGCCATGATGGAACAGTTGAACACTGAAGCTTTCTTT	CAMMEQLNTEAFF
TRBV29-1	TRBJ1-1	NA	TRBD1	TGCAGCGTCCAGACAGGGCTAGGCACTGAAGCTTTCTTT	CSVQTGLGTEAFF
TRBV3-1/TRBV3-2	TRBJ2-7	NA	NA	TGTGCCAGCAGTCACACAGGGATCCCCCTTTGGGAGCAGTACTTC	CASSHTGIPLWEQYF
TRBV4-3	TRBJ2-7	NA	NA	TGCGCCAGCAGCCAAACCCGTGACAGTTACGAGCAGTACTTC	CASSQTRDSYEQYF
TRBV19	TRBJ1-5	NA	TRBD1	TGTGCCAGTAGTACGGGACGGGGACAGGAGAATCAGCCCCAGCATTTT	CASSTGRGQENQPQHF
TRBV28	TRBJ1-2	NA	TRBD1	TGTGCCAGCATTGAGGGACAGGGAGGTGACTATGGCTACACCTTC	CASIEGQGGDYGYTF
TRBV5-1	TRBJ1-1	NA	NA	TGCGCCAGCAGCTTGGGGGACACGAACACTGAAGCTTTCTTT	CASSLGDTNTEAFF
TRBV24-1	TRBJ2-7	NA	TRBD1	TGTGCCACCAGTGCAGGGGGTCTCTCCTACGAGCAGTACTTC	CATSAGGLSYEQYF
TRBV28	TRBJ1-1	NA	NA	TGTGCCAGCAGTTTATTAGGGAGAGTTGACTTT	CASSLLGRVDF
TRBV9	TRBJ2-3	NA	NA	TGTGCCAGCAGCGTAGCGTGGCTAGATACGCAGTATTTT	CASSVAWLDTQYF
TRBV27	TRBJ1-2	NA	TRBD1	TGTGCCAGCAGTTCACAGGGGAACTATGGCTACACCTTC	CASSSQGNYGYTF
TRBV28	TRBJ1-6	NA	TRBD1	TGTGCCAGCATCCTGCGGCTGGGACAGAATTCACCCCTCCACTTT	CASILRLGQNSPLHF
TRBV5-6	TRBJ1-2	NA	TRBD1	TGTGCCAGCAGCTTGGACAGGGGGGATGGCTACACCTTC	CASSLDRGDGYTF
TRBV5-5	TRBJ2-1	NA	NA	TGTGCCAGCAGCTTGGAGGAGGACCCATCCTACAATGAGCAGTTCTTC	CASSLEEDPSYNEQFF
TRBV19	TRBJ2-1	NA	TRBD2	TGTGCCAGTAGTCGGGGGGGGGCTTCCTACAATGAGCAGTTCTTC	CASSRGGASYNEQFF
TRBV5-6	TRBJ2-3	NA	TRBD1	TGTGCCAGCAGCTTGAGGAAACAGGGGGGACACACAGATACGCAGTATTTT	CASSLRKQGGHTDTQYF
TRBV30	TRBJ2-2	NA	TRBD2	TGTGCCTGGAGTGTCTATCGGGGGGCCGGGGAGCTGTTTTTT	CAWSVYRGAGELFF
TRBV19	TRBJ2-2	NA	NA	TGTGCCAGCCGGGGAGGCCTGAACACCGGGGAGCTGTTTTTT	CASRGGLNTGELFF
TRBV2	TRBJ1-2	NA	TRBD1	TGTGCCAGCGGGGGACAGGGGTATCGTGGCTACACCTTC	CASGGQGYRGYTF
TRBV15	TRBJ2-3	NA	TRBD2	TGTGCCACCAGCAGAGATTACGGAGCGGGGGGCCCCCGGAGCACAGATACGCAGTATTTT	CATSRDYGAGGPRSTDTQYF
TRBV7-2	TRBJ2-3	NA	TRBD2	TGTGCCAGCCATCGAGGCGGGGGGGTCACAGATACGCAGTATTTT	CASHRGGGVTDTQYF
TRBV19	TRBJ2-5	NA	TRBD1	TGTGCCAGCACGAGGGGACAGGGGAGGCAAGAGACCCAGTACTTC	CASTRGQGRQETQYF
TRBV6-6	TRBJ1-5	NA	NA	TGTGCCAGCAGTTACCGGGGGATGCACCAGCCCCAGCATTTT	CASSYRGMHQPQHF
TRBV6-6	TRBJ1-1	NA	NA	TGTGCCAGCAGCCCCAGACCCGCGGTTGAAGCTTTCTTT	CASSPRPAVEAFF
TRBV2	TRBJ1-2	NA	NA	TGTGCCAGCAGTGGGAGGTCCCCGGGCTATGGCTACACCTTC	CASSGRSPGYGYTF
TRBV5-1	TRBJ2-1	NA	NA	TGCGCCAGCAGCTTGGAAGGGGGGGACAATGAGCAGTTCTTC	CASSLEGGDNEQFF
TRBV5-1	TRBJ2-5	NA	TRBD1	TGCGCCAGCAGCTACAACCGGGACAGTTTTCAAGAGACCCAGTACTTC	CASSYNRDSFQETQYF
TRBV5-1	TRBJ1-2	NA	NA	TGCGCCAGCAGCTTGGCCGGGGAAAGGAACTATGGCTACACCTTC	CASSLAGERNYGYTF
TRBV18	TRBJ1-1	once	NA	TGTGCCAGCTCACCAGACGGGGGAAATGAAGCTTTCTTT	CASSPDGGNEAFF
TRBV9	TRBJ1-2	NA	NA	TGTGCCAGCAGCGTCCTAAACGGGGTGGATGGCTACACCTTC	CASSVLNGVDGYTF
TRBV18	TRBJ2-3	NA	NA	TGTGCCAGCTCACTGCGGGGTAGCACAGATACGCAGTATTTT	CASSLRGSTDTQYF
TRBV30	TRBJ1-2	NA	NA	TGTGCCTGCAGCTCAAGGGGGACTAGTGGCTACACCTTC	CACSSRGTSGYTF
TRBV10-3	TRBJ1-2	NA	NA	TGTGCCATAAGACAGGAGGTCGTGATTGAGGGCTACACCTTC	CAIRQEVVIEGYTF
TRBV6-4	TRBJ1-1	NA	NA	TGTGCCAGCAGAGCAAATACAGGGCCCACTGAAGCTTTCTTT	CASRANTGPTEAFF
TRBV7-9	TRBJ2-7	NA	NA	TGTGCCAGCAGCTTAGCGTCCGGGGTTTGGGAGCAGTACTTC	CASSLASGVWEQYF
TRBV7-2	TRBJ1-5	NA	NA	TGTGCCAGCAGCTTGTGGGGGGGTCTTCAGCCCCAGCATTTT	CASSLWGGLQPQHF
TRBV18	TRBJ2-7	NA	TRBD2	TGTGCCAGCTCACCCCCCCTAGCGGGGGGCTCCTACGAGCAGTACTTC	CASSPPLAGGSYEQYF
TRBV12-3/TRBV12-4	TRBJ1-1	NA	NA	TGTGCCAGCAGTGAGGTAACTGAAGCTTTCTTT	CASSEVTEAFF